Listed here is a single T cell receptor beta chain. The antigen remains undetermined. The data are from a study of T-cell reconstitution after alpha-beta-depleted transplantation in children. Whole-study results and caveats: Approximately two months post-transplant, alpha-beta T cells reportedly originated from several hundred expanded graft clones. Some patients' high day-60 TCRbeta diversity was attributed to recipient cells surviving conditioning. From newly produced T cells came most of the T-cell counts and diversity one year after transplant.

Preparation of the TCRbeta library involved a method that used unique molecular identifiers. A single record per CDR3 protein comes from TCRdb applying MiXCR to the PCR reads. Counted here are just under 350,000 distinct CDR3 sequences, 15% to 20% occurring once; the ten biggest clones make up about 41%. Sequenced here: PBMCs, mostly from graft donor cells, sampled 360 days after TCRalphabeta/CD19-depleted stem cell transplant. The source is a male patient between 2 and 10 years old who had a stem cell transplant for acute lymphoblastic leukemia, so the T cells may come from the graft donor.

CDR3 loop: CAWSVWGTGGRYGYTF. The CDR3, as DNA: TGTGCCTGGAGTGTCTGGGGGACAGGGGGCCGCTATGGCTACACCTTC. V is TRBV30 and J is TRBJ1-2, with 12 bases lining up with TRBD1. Germline lookup yields CDR1 GTSNPN and CDR2 SVGIG (reference sequence). V was clipped by 0 bases and J by 4 bases; unmatched bases: 6. This CDR3 region has 16 residues.